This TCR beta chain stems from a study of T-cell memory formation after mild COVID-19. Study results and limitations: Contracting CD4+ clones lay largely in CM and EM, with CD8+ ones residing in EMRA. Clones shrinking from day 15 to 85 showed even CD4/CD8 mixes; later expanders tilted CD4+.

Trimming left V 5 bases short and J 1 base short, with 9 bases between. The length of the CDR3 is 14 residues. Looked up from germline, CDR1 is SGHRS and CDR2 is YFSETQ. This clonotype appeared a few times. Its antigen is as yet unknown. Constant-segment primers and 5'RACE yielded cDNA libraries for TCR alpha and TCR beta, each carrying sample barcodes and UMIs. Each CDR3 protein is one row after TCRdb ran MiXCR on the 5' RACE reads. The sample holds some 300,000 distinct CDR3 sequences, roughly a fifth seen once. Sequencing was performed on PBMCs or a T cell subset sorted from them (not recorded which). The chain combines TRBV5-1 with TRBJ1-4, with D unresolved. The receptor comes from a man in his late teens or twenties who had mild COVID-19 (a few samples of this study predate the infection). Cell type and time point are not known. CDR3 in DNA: TGCGCCAGCAGATACGACGGAACTAATGAAAAACTGTTTTTT. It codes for CASRYDGTNEKLFF. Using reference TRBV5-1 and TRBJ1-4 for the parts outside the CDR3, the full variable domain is KAGVTQTPRYLIKTRGQQVTLSCSPISGHRSVSWYQQTPGQGLQFLFEYFSETQRNKGNFPGRFSGRQFSNSRSEMNVSTLELGDSALYLCASRYDGTNEKLFFGSGTQLSVL.